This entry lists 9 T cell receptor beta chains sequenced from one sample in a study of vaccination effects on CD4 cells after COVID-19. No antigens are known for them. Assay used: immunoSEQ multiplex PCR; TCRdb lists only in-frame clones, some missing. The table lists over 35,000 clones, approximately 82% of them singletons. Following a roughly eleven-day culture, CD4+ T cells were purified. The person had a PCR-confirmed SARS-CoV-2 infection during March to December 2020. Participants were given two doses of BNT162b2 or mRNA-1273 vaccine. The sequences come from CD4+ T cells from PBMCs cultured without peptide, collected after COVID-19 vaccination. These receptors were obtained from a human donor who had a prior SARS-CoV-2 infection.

The CDR3 sequence is CATALAGQGREQYF. The DNA of the CDR3 is TGTGCCACCGCACTAGCGGGCCAAGGGCGGGAGCAGTACTTC. V gene TRBV10-3 combines with J gene TRBJ2-7, with 9 bases that match TRBD2. Trimming removed 10 bases from V and 7 bases from J; junction bases left unmatched: 14. Per germline, CDR1 ENHRY and CDR2 SYGVKD. The CDR3 runs 14 residues.

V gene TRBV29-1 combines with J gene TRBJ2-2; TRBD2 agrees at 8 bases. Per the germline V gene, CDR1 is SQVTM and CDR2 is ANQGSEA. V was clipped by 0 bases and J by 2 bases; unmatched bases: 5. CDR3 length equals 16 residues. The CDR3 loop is CSVEDSGTRNTGELFF. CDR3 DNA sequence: TGCAGCGTTGAAGATTCGGGGACTAGAAACACCGGGGAGCTGTTTTTT.

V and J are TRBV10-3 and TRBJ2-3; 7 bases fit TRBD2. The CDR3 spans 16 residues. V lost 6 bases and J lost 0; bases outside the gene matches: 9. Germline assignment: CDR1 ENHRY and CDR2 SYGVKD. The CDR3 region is CAISQRLAPSTDTQYF. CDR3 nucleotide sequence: TGTGCCATCAGCCAAAGACTAGCCCCTAGCACAGATACGCAGTATTTT.

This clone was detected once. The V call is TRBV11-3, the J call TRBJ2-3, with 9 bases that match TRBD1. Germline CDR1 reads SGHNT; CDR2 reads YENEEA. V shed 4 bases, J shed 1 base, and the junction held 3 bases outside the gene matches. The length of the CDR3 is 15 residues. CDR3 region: CASSSRTGGTDTQYF. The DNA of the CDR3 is TGTGCCAGCAGCTCCCGGACAGGGGGCACAGATACGCAGTATTTT.

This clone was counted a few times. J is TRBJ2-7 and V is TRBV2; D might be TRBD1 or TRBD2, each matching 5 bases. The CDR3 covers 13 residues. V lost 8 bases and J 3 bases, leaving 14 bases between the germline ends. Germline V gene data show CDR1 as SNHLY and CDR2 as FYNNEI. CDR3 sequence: CASGPGPLYEQYF. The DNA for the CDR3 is TGTGCCAGCGGACCGGGACCGCTCTACGAGCAGTACTTC.

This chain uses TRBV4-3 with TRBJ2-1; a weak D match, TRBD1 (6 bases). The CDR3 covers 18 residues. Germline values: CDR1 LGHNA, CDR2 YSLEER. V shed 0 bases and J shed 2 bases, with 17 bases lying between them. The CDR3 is CASSQEQTDRSTYNEQFF. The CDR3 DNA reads TGCGCCAGCAGCCAAGAGCAGACGGACAGATCGACCTACAATGAGCAGTTCTTC.

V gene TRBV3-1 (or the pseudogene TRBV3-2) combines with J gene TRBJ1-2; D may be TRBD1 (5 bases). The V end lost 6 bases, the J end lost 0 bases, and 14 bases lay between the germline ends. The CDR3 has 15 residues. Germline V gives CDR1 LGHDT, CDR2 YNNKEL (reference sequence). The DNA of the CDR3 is TGTGCCAGCAGTCACCGCGGGACCTCTAACTATGGCTACACCTTC. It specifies CASSHRGTSNYGYTF.

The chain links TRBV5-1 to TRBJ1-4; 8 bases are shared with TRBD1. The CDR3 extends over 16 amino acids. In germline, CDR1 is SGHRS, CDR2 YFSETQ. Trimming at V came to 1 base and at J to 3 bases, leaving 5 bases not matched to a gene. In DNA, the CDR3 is TGCGCCAGCAGCTTGCAGGGGGCAGGGGCTAATGAAAAACTGTTTTTT. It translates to CASSLQGAGANEKLFF. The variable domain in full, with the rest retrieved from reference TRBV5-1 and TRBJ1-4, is KAGVTQTPRYLIKTRGQQVTLSCSPISGHRSVSWYQQTPGQGLQFLFEYFSETQRNKGNFPGRFSGRQFSNSRSEMNVSTLELGDSALYLCASSLQGAGANEKLFFGSGTQLSVL.

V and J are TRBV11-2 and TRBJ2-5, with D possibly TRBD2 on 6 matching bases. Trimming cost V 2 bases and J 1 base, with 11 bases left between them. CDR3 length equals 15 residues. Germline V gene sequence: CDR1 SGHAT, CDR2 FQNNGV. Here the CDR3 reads CASSLFGGFQETQYF. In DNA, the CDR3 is TGTGCCAGCAGCTTATTCGGGGGTTTCCAAGAGACCCAGTACTTC.